A selection of T cell receptor beta chains follows, all from one sample in a study of cytomegalovirus exposure and HLA in healthy donors. Some clones are missing from TCRdb's copy, which holds only in-frame ones; the method was immunoSEQ multiplex PCR. The sample shows 85,000 to 100,000 clones, about 76% of them seen only once. The material sequenced was PBMCs. The receptors here all came from a woman aged 35 to 49 in good health and CMV-seronegative. Each CDR3 is given without its conserved first and last residue. Fields, in order: V gene, CDR3 protein.

TRBV9,ASSVGGGGWVSEQY
TRBV6-5,ASSYLGTGGYEQY
TRBV18,ASSPGLGDQPQH
TRBV15,ATSSNRVSTEAF
TRBV19,ASTPGKEYGYT
TRBV29-1,SAQGMTYGYT
TRBV29-1,SVGGTGGGYGYT
TRBV6-4,ASSETSGGTDTQY
TRBV6-5,ASSYSILASGSPLH
TRBV6-5,ASSPYPGQNQPQH
TRBV5-6,ASSLSQGNIPLH
TRBV13,ASSSPLDRLKNTGELF
TRBV29-1,SVVSSTDTQY
TRBV7-2,ASTPRYQETQY
TRBV9,ASSVGLAGAIGTDTQY
TRBV27,ASSVGLTGTEAF
TRBV4-1,ASSQDRTQGPYEQY
TRBV19,ASTGKRDTQY
TRBV7-8,ASSLVGQGGQPQH
TRBV4-3,ASSPGQGAPYEQY
TRBV5-1,ASTPGTGQGVYEQY
TRBV5-4,ASSLASGGGQDTQY
TRBV7-3,ASSLGQGNNEQF
TRBV5-1,ASSSSGRNYEQY
TRBV6-6,ASRTTGVETQY
TRBV6-1,ASSEAGAEETQY
TRBV4-1,ASSQVLAVSYEQY
TRBV6-1,ASSLGLAGGHEQF
TRBV5-1,ASRAGDNSPLH
TRBV2,ASSVSGGGQPQH
TRBV27,ASSGGLAGYETQY
TRBV7-6,ASSSTSEEQF
TRBV15,ATGASRDFGYT
TRBV18,ASSPTGGANQPQH
TRBV9,ASSVGSQGTPEAF
TRBV5-6,ASSLAAGTDGYT
TRBV27,ASSSDRENTEAF
TRBV19,ASSRGGQGNTEAF
TRBV19,ASRYSGRTDTQY
TRBV19,ASSIGVSAEAF
TRBV10-3,AISDRDRVNEQY